This T cell receptor (beta chain) comes out of a study of blood T cell repertoires in COVID-19. In the study overall: Italy, Spain and the United States were the sources of the convalescent and acute COVID-19 samples. PBMCs, B-cell-depleted T cells, or T cells provided the cDNA or gDNA that made up the material.

Trimming stripped 1 base from V and 8 bases from J, with 16 bases between. Germline CDR1 reads SGHRS; CDR2 reads YFSETQ. This CDR3 comprises 15 residues. In its sample, this clone was seen a few times. Enrollment of patients from Seattle took place during active infection, with longitudinal follow-up. As originally analysed: Amplification of reference gene primers provided the estimated nucleated cell counts. Some clones are missing from TCRdb's copy, which holds only in-frame ones; the method was immunoSEQ multiplex PCR. V and J calls and clone size follow that table, whereas D and trimming were derived from the DNA. The table records some 450,000 clones, around 90% of them present only once.

The receptor was derived from a man aged 18 to 30 with COVID-19, enrolled during active disease. V is TRBV5-1 and J is TRBJ1-3; no clear D gene. Sequencing was done on a sample of peripheral blood. The CDR3 DNA follows: TGCGCCAGCAGCTTGACCGACGCACCTGAGGACACCATATATTTT. Translating it yields CASSLTDAPEDTIYF.